Reported below is one T cell receptor (beta chain). This entry is derived from a study of blood T cell repertoires in COVID-19. Between the trimmed V and J ends, which lost 4 bases and 3 bases, there was a span of 16 bases. The CDR3 is 15 amino acids. Germline CDR1 is MNHEY and CDR2 is SVGAGI. TCRdb's copy holds only in-frame clones and misses some; the assay was immunoSEQ multiplex PCR. The sample carries about 270,000 clones, around 90% recorded once. The receptor was derived from a woman aged 40 to 50 with acute COVID-19. V gene TRBV6-5 combines with J gene TRBJ2-7; D perhaps matches TRBD2 (6 bases). Sequenced material: PBMCs or T cells enriched from blood (not recorded which). The CDR3 is CASSLNAGTYYEQYF. The CDR3 DNA follows: TGTGCCAGCAGTTTGAACGCCGGGACTTACTACGAGCAGTACTTC.